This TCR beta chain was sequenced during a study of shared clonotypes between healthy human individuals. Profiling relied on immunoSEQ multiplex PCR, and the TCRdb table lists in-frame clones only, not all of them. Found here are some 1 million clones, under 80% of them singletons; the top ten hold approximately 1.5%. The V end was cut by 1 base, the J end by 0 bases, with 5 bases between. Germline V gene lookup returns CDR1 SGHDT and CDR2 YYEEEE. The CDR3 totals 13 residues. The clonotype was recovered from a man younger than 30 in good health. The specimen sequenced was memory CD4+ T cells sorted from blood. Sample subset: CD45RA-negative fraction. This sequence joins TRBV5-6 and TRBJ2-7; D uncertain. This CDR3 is CASSLTSSYEQYF. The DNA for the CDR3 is TGTGCCAGCAGCTTGACCAGCTCCTACGAGCAGTACTTC.